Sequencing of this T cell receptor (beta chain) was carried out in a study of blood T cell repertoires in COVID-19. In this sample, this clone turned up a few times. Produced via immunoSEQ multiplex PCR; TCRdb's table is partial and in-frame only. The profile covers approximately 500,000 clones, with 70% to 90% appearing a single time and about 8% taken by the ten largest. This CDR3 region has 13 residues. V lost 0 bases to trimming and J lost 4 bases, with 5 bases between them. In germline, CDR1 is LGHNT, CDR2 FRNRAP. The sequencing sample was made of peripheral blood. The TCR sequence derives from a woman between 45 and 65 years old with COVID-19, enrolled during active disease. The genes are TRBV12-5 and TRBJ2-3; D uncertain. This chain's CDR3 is CASGLVYSDTQYF. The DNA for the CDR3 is TGTGCTAGTGGTTTGGTATACTCAGATACGCAGTATTTT.